Below, 22 T cell receptor beta chains from the same sample are listed, as sequenced in a study of T-cell reconstitution after alpha-beta-depleted transplantation in children (TCRdb year 2016). This sample's treatment or condition label indicates: allogeneic hematopoietic cell transplantation with graft depleted of TCRalphabeta T cells and CD19 B cells. Libraries were built with PCR. This sample was sequenced with an Illumina HiSeq 2500. To normalize quantification of the TCRbeta repertoire, the TCR libraries were built with molecular barcoding that relied on unique molecular identifiers. TCRdb ran its own pipeline on the public reads, namely fastp trimming at Q25 and MiXCR clone calling, and kept in-frame beta chains. CDR3 protein duplicates are merged, each entry listing the most common genes and DNA. The sample yields approximately 85,000 distinct CDR3 sequences; roughly 16% were counted once. The top ten clones comprise 15% to 20% of the sample.

Sequenced here: PBMCs, mostly from graft donor cells, sampled 180 days after TCRalphabeta/CD19-depleted stem cell transplant. The receptors were sampled from a male patient under 10 years old who had a stem cell transplant for acute lymphoblastic leukemia, so the T cells may come from the graft donor.

This chain connects TRBV5-1 to TRBJ2-1; D not certain. Per the germline V gene, CDR1 is SGHRS and CDR2 is YFSETQ. This CDR3 has 12 amino acids. V lost 1 base to trimming and J lost 7 bases, with 6 bases between them. Here the CDR3 DNA reads TGCGCCAGCAGCTTGAAACATAATGAGCAGTTCTTC. It specifies CASSLKHNEQFF.

The chain uses TRBV11-2 and TRBJ1-1; D ambiguous. CDR1 and CDR2 (germline): SGHAT, FQNNGV. The CDR3 length is 13 residues. V lost 5 bases to trimming and J lost 7 bases, with 14 bases between them. CDR3 residues: CASSPSFLDEAFF. CDR3 nucleotides: TGTGCCAGCAGCCCCTCGTTTCTGGATGAAGCTTTCTTT.

Many counts were recorded for this clonotype. The genes are TRBV12-3 or TRBV12-4 and TRBJ2-6; the D call may be TRBD1 or TRBD2 (5 bases each). The CDR3 has 15 amino acids. V lost 2 bases, J lost 4 bases, and 9 bases lay in between. CDR3 coding DNA: TGTGCCAGCAGTTTAAGGGGAGCAGGGGCCAACGTCCTGACTTTC. This codes for CASSLRGAGANVLTF.

This clonotype has more than one count but fewer than ten. This chain links TRBV7-2 with TRBJ1-4; TRBD1 is a possible D gene (5 bases). Germline CDR1 and CDR2: SGHTA and FQGNSA. The V end was cut by 5 bases, the J end by 6 bases, with 16 bases between. CDR3 length: 15 residues. The CDR3 is CASSIGAGSYEKLFF. The CDR3 DNA sequence: TGTGCCAGCAGCATAGGGGCAGGGTCTTATGAAAAACTGTTTTTT.

This chain links TRBV19 with TRBJ1-5; weak D call: TRBD1 (6 bases). There are 16 residues in the CDR3. V lost 3 bases and J 9 bases, leaving 21 bases between the germline ends. In germline, CDR1 is LNHDA, CDR2 SQIVND (reference sequence). As DNA, the CDR3 is TGTGCCAGTAGTATCCTGGGACACATTCCTAGGCGGCCCCAGCATTTT. It encodes CASSILGHIPRRPQHF. The full variable domain, its missing parts supplied by reference TRBV19 and TRBJ1-5, is DGGITQSPKYLFRKEGQNVTLSCEQNLNHDAMYWYRQDPGQGLRLIYYSQIVNDFQKGDIAEGYSVSREKKESFPLTVTSAQKNPTAFYLCASSILGHIPRRPQHFGDGTRLSIL.

The chain combines TRBV5-1 with TRBJ2-7; perhaps TRBD1 as D (6 bases). CDR1 SGHRS and CDR2 YFSETQ come from the germline V gene. The CDR3 contains 17 residues. The V end was cut by 5 bases, the J end by 0 bases, with 21 bases between. In nucleotides, the CDR3 is TGCGCCAGCAGGCCTCGGTTGGGGGCCCAAACCTCCTACGAGCAGTACTTC. This translates into CASRPRLGAQTSYEQYF.

Only a few counts were recorded for this clonotype. J is TRBJ2-2 and V is TRBV10-3; D gene unclear. The V gene's germline CDR1 is ENHRY and CDR2 SYGVKD. V gave up 0 bases and J gave up 9 bases, with 8 bases separating them. The CDR3 extends over 13 amino acids. The DNA of the CDR3 is TGTGCCATCAGTGAGTCCCCTCCGCGGGAGCTGTTTTTT. Protein sequence: CAISESPPRELFF.

This chain connects TRBV7-2 to TRBJ2-7, with D perhaps matching TRBD1 (6 bases). The germline CDR1 and CDR2 sequences are SGHTA and FQGNSA. The CDR3 has 14 residues. V lost 1 base and J lost 6, with 13 bases in between. The CDR3 nucleotides read TGTGCCAGCAGCTTAGAAGCATTCAGGGGCGAGCAGTACTTC. This gives the protein CASSLEAFRGEQYF.

This clonotype was seen a handful of times. The rearrangement uses TRBV12-3 or TRBV12-4 and TRBJ2-6, with D hard to call. The CDR3 contains 16 residues. V dropped 3 bases and J dropped 0 bases, with 9 bases sitting between them. CDR3 amino acids: CASSFSGFSGANVLTF. The CDR3, as DNA: TGTGCCAGCAGTTTTTCAGGTTTCTCTGGGGCCAACGTCCTGACTTTC.

V is TRBV5-6 and J is TRBJ2-2; TRBD1 aligns across 7 bases. V trimming: 3 bases; J trimming: 4 bases; junction bases outside the gene matches: 9. Germline V lookup: CDR1 SGHDT, CDR2 YYEEEE. The CDR3 runs to 16 residues. The DNA for the CDR3 is TGTGCCAGCAGCTGGACAGGTCGGGCGGGCACCGGGGAGCTGTTTTTT. Translating it yields CASSWTGRAGTGELFF.

The V call is TRBV11-2, the J call TRBJ2-1, with TRBD1 matching over 8 bases. The length of the CDR3 is 20 residues. Germline V CDR1 and CDR2: SGHAT, FQNNGV. V shed 5 bases and J 6 bases; nucleotides not matched to a gene: 24. This CDR3 reads CASSLGATGAAGWAVNEQFF. The CDR3 region has the DNA TGTGCCAGCAGCCTGGGAGCGACAGGGGCTGCGGGGTGGGCCGTCAATGAGCAGTTCTTC.

This clonotype was seen a handful of times. The genes are TRBV10-1 and TRBJ2-3; D unresolved. Germline CDR1 reads WNHNN; CDR2 reads SYGVQD (reference sequence). Trimming removed 0 bases at V and 6 bases at J, with 7 bases between. This CDR3 is 13 amino acids long. For the CDR3, the DNA is TGCGCCAGCAGTGAGTCGACTCCGGATACGCAGTATTTT. It yields the protein CASSESTPDTQYF.

The table lists this clonotype with a few counts. V and J are TRBV2 and TRBJ1-2, with a possible D match to TRBD1 (6 bases). The V and J ends lost 6 bases and 3 bases respectively, with 14 bases between them. CDR1 is SNHLY, CDR2 FYNNEI, per germline. The CDR3 length is 14 residues. CDR3 in DNA: TGTGCCAGCAGCGATGGACAGATTGACTATGGCTACACCTTC. As protein: CASSDGQIDYGYTF.

A remark on this clonotype: One end of the junction fails to match germline, which may point to a read error. The chain links TRBV6-1 to TRBJ1-2; TRBD1 might be the D (5 bases). Germline values: CDR1 MNHNS, CDR2 SASEGT. This CDR3 region has 16 residues. CDR3 sequence (DNA): TGTGCCAGCAAGTCTTCACACGACAGAGATAACTATGGCTACCCCTTC. This encodes CASKSSHDRDNYGYPF.

The chain employs TRBV10-2 and TRBJ2-5; a weak D match, TRBD2 (6 bases). Per the germline V gene, CDR1 is WSHSY and CDR2 is SAAADI. This CDR3 has 16 amino acids. The ends were cut back, 7 bases at V and 2 bases at J, with 20 bases in the middle. CDR3 region: CASTVSSAGTQETQYF. CDR3 nucleotides: TGCGCCAGCACGGTTAGTTCGGCGGGGACTCAAGAGACCCAGTACTTC.

This clonotype was seen a single time. This chain joins TRBV27 and TRBJ1-2; D gene ambiguous. This CDR3 is built from 14 residues. V dropped 5 bases and J dropped 6 bases, with 16 bases sitting between them. CDR1 and CDR2 from the germline V gene are MNHEY and SMNVEV (reference sequence). The chain's CDR3 is CASSPTRRFHGYTF. The DNA of the CDR3 is TGTGCCAGCAGTCCCACGCGCAGGTTTCATGGCTACACCTTC.

V is TRBV5-1 and J is TRBJ2-6; D is undetermined. Per germline, CDR1 SGHRS and CDR2 YFSETQ. Trimming shortened V by 0 bases and J by 0 bases, and 10 bases separated the two germline ends. This CDR3 is 17 amino acids long. CDR3 protein: CASSLGAGSSGANVLTF. CDR3 in DNA: TGCGCCAGCAGCTTGGGGGCAGGAAGCTCTGGGGCCAACGTCCTGACTTTC.

This clonotype was detected only a few times. J is TRBJ2-7 and V is TRBV5-1, with 8 bases fitting TRBD1. The CDR3 consists of 16 residues. J gave up 0 bases and V 0 bases, and 5 bases lay outside the gene matches. Germline loops: CDR1 SGHRS, CDR2 YFSETQ. CDR3 DNA sequence: TGCGCCAGCAGCTTGGATCTGACAGGGGCCTCCTACGAGCAGTACTTC. This encodes CASSLDLTGASYEQYF. Full variable domain (rest looked up from reference TRBV5-1 and TRBJ2-7): KAGVTQTPRYLIKTRGQQVTLSCSPISGHRSVSWYQQTPGQGLQFLFEYFSETQRNKGNFPGRFSGRQFSNSRSEMNVSTLELGDSALYLCASSLDLTGASYEQYFGPGTRLTVT.

This clonotype appeared many times. The chain employs TRBV24-1 and TRBJ1-4; 7 bases are shared with TRBD1. The J segment lost 2 bases and the V segment lost 6 bases, leaving 11 bases of the junction unmatched. The CDR3 runs 17 residues. Germline loops: CDR1 KGHDR, CDR2 SFDVKD. DNA for the CDR3: TGTGCCACCAGTTCCGACAGGGAAGATAGGACTAATGAAAAACTGTTTTTT. Amino acid sequence: CATSSDREDRTNEKLFF.

The CDR3 protein is CASSYRDRDYDEQFF. The DNA of the CDR3 is TGCGCCAGCAGTTACCGGGACAGGGATTACGATGAGCAGTTCTTC. The rearrangement uses TRBV4-1 and TRBJ2-1; 9 bases are a match to TRBD1. Trimming cost V 6 bases and J 8 bases; bases outside gene matches: 11. Per germline, CDR1 MGHRA and CDR2 YSYEKL. The length of the CDR3 is 15 residues.

This chain connects TRBV7-2 to TRBJ2-1; D unclear. Trimming cost V 8 bases and J 1 base, with 15 bases left between them. This CDR3 has 15 amino acids. The germline CDR1 and CDR2 sequences are SGHTA and FQGNSA. DNA for the CDR3: TGTGCCAGCCTGGTCGGGCGCCAGTCCTACAATGAGCAGTTCTTC. It specifies CASLVGRQSYNEQFF. Filled out from reference TRBV7-2 and TRBJ2-1, the complete variable domain reads GAGVSQSPSNKVTEKGKDVELRCDPISGHTALYWYRQSLGQGLEFLIYFQGNSAPDKSGLPSDRFSAERTGGSVSTLTIQRTQQEDSAVYLCASLVGRQSYNEQFFGPGTRLTVL.

V usage is TRBV7-2 and J usage is TRBJ2-2; the D gene is possibly TRBD1 (6 bases). CDR3 length equals 14 residues. Germline loops: CDR1 SGHTA, CDR2 FQGNSA. V gave up 5 bases and J gave up 7 bases, with 14 bases separating them. The CDR3 spells CASSPIQGSGELFF. The CDR3 region has the DNA TGTGCCAGCAGCCCGATACAGGGCAGCGGGGAGCTGTTTTTT.